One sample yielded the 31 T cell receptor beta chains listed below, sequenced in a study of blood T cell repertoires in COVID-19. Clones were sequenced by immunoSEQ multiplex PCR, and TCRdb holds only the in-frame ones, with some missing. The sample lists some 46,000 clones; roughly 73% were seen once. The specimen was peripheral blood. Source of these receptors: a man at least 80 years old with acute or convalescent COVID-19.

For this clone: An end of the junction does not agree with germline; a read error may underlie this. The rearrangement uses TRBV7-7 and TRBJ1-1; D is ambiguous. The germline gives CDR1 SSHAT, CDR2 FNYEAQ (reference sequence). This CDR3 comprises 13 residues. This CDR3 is CASSRALGTEAFF. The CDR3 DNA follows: TGTGCTAGCAGCCGAGCCCTAGGCACTGAAGCTTTCTTT.

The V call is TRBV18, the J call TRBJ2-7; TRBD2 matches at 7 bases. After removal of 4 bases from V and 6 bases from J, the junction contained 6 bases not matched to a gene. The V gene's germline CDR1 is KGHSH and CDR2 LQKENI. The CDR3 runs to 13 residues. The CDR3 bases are TGTGCCAGCTCACAGGGATGGGGGGGCGAGCAGTACTTC. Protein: CASSQGWGGEQYF.

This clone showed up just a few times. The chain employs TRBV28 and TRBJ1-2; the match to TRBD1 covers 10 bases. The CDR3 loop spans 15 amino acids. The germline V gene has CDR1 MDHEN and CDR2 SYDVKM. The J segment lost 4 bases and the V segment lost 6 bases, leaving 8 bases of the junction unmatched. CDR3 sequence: CASSPRDRGGYGYTF. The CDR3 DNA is TGTGCCAGCAGCCCCCGGGACAGGGGCGGCTATGGCTACACCTTC.

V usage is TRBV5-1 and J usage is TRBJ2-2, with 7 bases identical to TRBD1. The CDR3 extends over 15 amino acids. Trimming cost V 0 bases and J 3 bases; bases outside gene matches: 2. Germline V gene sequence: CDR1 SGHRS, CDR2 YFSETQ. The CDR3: CASSLGDRDTGELFF. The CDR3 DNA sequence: TGCGCCAGCAGCTTGGGCGACAGGGACACCGGGGAGCTGTTTTTT.

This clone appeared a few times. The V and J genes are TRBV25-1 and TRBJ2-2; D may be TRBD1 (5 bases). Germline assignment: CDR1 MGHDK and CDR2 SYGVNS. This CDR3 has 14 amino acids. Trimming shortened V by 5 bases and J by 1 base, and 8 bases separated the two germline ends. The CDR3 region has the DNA TGTGCCAGCAGTCGGCAGGGGAACACCGGGGAGCTGTTTTTT. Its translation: CASSRQGNTGELFF.

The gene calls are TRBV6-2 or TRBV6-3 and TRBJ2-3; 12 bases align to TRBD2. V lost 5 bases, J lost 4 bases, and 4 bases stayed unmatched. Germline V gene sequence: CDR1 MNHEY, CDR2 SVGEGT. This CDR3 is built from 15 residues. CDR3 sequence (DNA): TGTGCCAGCAGTCTAGCGGGAGGGCCTTCAGATACGCAGTATTTT. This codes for CASSLAGGPSDTQYF.

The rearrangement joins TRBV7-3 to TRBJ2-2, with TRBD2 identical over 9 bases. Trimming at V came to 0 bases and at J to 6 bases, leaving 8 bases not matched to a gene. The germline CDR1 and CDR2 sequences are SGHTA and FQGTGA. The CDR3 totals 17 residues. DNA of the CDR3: TGTGCCAGCAGCTTAACAGAAGGCGGGAGGGCCCCCGGGGAGCTGTTTTTT. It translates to CASSLTEGGRAPGELFF.

The CDR3 here is CASSILGGRGEQFF. The CDR3 region has the DNA TGTGCCAGTAGTATTTTGGGGGGAAGGGGTGAGCAGTTCTTC. The rearrangement links TRBV19 to TRBJ2-1; D possibly corresponds to TRBD2 (6 bases). The V and J ends lost 3 bases and 9 bases respectively, with 15 bases between them. This CDR3 is built from 14 residues. Germline values: CDR1 LNHDA, CDR2 SQIVND (reference sequence).

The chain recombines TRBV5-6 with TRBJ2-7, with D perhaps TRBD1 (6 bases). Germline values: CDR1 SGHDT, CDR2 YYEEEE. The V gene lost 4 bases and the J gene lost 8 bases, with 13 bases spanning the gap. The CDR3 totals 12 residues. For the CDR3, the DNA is TGTGCCAGCAGCCCGGCAGGGGCCCAGCAGTACTTC. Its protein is CASSPAGAQQYF.

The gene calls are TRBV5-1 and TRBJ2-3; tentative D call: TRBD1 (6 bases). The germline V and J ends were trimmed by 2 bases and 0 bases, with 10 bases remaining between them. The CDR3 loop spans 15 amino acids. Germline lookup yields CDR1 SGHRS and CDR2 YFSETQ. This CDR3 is CASSLQGSSTDTQYF. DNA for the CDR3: TGCGCCAGCAGCTTACAGGGATCTAGCACAGATACGCAGTATTTT.

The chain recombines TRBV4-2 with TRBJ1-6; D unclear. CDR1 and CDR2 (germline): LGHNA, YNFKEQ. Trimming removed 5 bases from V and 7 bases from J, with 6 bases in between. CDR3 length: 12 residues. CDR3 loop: CASSVRNSPLHF. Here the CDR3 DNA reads TGTGCCAGCAGCGTACGGAATTCACCCCTCCACTTT.

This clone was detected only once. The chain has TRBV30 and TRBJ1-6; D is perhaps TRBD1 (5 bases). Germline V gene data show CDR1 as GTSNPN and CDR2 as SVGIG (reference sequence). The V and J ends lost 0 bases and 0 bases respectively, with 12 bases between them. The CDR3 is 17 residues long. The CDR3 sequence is CAWSVRSGNSYNSPLHF. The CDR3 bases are TGTGCCTGGAGTGTACGATCAGGGAACTCCTATAATTCACCCCTCCACTTT. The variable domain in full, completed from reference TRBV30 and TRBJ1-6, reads SQTIHQWPATLVQPVGSPLSLECTVEGTSNPNLYWYRQAAGRGLQLLFYSVGIGQISSEVPQNLSASRPQDRQFILSSKKLLLSDSGFYLCAWSVRSGNSYNSPLHFGNGTRLTVT.

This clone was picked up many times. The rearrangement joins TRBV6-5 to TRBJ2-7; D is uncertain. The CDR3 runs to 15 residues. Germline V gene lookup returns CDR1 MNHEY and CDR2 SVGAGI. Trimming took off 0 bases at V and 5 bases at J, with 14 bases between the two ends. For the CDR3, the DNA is TGTGCCAGCAGTTACTCGTACGGGTCTCCTAACGAGCAGTACTTC. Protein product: CASSYSYGSPNEQYF.

This CDR3 reads CASSQDQAGGSYNEQFF. In nucleotides, the CDR3 is TGTGCCAGCAGCCAAGATCAAGCGGGAGGTTCCTACAATGAGCAGTTCTTC. The chain recombines TRBV4-2 with TRBJ2-1; 9 positions agree with TRBD2. The V gene's germline CDR1 is LGHNA and CDR2 YNFKEQ. Trimming took 0 bases from V and 1 from J; bases not matched to a gene: 4. The CDR3 spans 17 residues.

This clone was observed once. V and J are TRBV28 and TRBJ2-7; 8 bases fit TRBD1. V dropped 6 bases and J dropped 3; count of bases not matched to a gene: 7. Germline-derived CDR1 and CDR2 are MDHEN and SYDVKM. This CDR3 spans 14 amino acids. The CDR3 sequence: CASSLPDRDYEQYF. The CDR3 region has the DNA TGTGCCAGCAGCCTACCGGACAGGGACTACGAGCAGTACTTC.

The CDR3 bases are TGTGCTAGTGGCCCGGGGTACACAGATACGCAGTATTTT. Translating it yields CASGPGYTDTQYF. The chain carries TRBV12-5 and TRBJ2-3, with D possibly TRBD2 on 5 matching bases. The CDR3 spans 13 residues. V lost 6 bases and J lost 2, with 9 bases in between. Germline V gene sequence: CDR1 LGHNT, CDR2 FRNRAP.

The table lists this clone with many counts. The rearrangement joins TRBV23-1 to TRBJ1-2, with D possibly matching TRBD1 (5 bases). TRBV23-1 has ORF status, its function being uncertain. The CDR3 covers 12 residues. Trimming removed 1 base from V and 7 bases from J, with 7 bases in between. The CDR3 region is CASSQYDSGYTF. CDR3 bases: TGCGCCAGCAGTCAATATGACAGTGGCTACACCTTC.

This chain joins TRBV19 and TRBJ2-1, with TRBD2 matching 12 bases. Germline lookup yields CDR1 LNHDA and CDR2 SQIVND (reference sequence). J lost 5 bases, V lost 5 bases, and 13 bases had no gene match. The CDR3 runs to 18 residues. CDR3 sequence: CASSLVRSSGRAHNEQFF. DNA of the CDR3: TGTGCCAGTAGTCTAGTCAGATCTAGCGGGAGGGCCCACAATGAGCAGTTCTTC.

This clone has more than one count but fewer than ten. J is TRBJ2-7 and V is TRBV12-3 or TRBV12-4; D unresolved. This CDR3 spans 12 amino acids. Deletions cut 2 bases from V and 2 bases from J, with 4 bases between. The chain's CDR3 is CASSLQAYEQYF. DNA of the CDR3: TGTGCCAGCAGTTTACAGGCCTACGAGCAGTACTTC.

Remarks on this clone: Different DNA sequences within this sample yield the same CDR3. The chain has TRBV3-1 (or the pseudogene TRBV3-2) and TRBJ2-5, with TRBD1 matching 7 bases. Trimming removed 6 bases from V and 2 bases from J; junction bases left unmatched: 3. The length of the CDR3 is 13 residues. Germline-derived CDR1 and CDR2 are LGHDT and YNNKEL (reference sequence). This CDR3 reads CASSRDRQETQYF. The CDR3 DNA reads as TGTGCCAGCAGTCGGGACAGACAAGAGACCCAGTACTTC.

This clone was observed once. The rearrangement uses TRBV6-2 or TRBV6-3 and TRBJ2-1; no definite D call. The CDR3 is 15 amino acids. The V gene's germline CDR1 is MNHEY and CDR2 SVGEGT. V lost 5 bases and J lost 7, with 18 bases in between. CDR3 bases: TGTGCCAGCAGTGCCAGACTCTTCCTGATGAATGAGCAGTTCTTC. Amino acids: CASSARLFLMNEQFF.

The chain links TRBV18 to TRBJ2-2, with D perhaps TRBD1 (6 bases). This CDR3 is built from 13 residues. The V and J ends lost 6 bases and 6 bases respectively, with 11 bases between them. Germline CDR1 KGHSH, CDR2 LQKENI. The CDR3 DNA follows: TGTGCCAGCTCGAAGGGGGAAGCCGGGGAGCTGTTTTTT. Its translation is CASSKGEAGELFF. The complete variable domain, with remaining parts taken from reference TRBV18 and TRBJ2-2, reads NAGVMQNPRHLVRRRGQEARLRCSPMKGHSHVYWYRQLPEEGLKFMVYLQKENIIDESGMPKERFSAEFPKEGPSILRIQQVVRGDSAAYFCASSKGEAGELFFGEGSRLTVL.

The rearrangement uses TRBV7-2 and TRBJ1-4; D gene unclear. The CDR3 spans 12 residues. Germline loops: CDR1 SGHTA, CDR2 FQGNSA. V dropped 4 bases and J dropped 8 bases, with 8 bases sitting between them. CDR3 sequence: CASSSGSEKLFF. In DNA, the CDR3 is TGTGCCAGCAGCTCCGGGTCCGAAAAACTGTTTTTT.

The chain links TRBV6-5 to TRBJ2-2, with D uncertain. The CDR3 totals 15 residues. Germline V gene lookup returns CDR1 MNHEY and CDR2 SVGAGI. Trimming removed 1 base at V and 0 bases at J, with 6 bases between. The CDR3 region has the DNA TGTGCCAGCAGTTACTTCAGGTCGAACACCGGGGAGCTGTTTTTT. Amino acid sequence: CASSYFRSNTGELFF.

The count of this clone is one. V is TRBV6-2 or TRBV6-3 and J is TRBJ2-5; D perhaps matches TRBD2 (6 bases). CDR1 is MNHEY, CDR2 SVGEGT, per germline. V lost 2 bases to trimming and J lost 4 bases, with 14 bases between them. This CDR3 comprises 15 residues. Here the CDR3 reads CASSYAATSGETQYF. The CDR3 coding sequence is TGTGCCAGCAGTTACGCGGCGACTAGTGGAGAGACCCAGTACTTC.

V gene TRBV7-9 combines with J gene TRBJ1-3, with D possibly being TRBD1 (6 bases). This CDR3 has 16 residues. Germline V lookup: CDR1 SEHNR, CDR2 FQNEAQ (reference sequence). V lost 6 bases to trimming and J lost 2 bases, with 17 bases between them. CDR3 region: CASRRKGQLPGNTIYF. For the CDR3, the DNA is TGTGCCAGCAGAAGAAAGGGACAACTACCTGGAAACACCATATATTTT.

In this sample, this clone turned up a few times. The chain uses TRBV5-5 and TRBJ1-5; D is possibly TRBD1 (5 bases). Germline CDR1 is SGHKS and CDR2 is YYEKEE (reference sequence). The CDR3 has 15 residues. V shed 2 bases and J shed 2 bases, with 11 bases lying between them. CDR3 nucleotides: TGTGCCAGCAGCTTAACAGGCTGGGGCAATCAGCCCCAGCATTTT. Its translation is CASSLTGWGNQPQHF.

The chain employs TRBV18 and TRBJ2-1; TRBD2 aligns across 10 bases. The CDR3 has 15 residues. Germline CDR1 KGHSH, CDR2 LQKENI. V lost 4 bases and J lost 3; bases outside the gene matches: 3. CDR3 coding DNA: TGTGCCAGCTCACTCGGACTAGCGGACTACAATGAGCAGTTCTTC. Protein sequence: CASSLGLADYNEQFF.

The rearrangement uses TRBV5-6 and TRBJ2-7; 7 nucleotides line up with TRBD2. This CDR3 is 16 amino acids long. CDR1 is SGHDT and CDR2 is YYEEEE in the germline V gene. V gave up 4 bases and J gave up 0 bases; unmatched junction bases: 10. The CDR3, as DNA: TGTGCCAGCAGCGCGATGGGGCGGGAGAGCTCCTACGAGCAGTACTTC. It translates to CASSAMGRESSYEQYF.

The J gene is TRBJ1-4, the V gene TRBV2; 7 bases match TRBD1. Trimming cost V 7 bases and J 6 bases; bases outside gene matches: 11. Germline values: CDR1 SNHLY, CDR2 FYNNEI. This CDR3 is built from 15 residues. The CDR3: CASKRYRGGDEKLFF. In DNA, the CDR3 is TGTGCCAGCAAGCGTTATCGAGGGGGCGATGAAAAACTGTTTTTT.

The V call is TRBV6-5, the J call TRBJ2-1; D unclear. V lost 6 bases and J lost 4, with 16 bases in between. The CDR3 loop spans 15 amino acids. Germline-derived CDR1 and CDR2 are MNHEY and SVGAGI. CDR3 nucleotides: TGTGCCAGCAGGACTCCTGTATTGTCGTACAATGAGCAGTTCTTC. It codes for CASRTPVLSYNEQFF.